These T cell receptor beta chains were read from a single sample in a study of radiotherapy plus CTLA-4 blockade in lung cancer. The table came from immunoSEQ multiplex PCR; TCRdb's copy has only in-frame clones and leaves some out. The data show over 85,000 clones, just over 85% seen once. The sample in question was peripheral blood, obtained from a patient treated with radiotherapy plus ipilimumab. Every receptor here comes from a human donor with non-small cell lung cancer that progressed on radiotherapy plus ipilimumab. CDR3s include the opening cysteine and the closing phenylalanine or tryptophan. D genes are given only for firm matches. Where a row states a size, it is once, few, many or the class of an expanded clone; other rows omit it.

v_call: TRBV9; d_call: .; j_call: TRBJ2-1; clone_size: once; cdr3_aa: CASSVEVHSGHYNEQFF; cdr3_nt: TGTGCCAGCAGCGTAGAGGTCCATAGCGGTCACTACAATGAGCAGTTCTTC
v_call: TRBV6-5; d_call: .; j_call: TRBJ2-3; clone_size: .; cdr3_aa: CASSYGQNTDTQYF; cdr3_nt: TGTGCCAGCAGTTATGGACAGAACACAGATACGCAGTATTTT
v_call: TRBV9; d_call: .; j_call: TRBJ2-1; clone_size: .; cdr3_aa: CASSVGPFGSYNEQFF; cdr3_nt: TGTGCCAGCAGCGTAGGCCCGTTCGGCTCCTACAATGAGCAGTTCTTC
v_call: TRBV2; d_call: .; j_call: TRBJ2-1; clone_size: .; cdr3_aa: CASGLAQGGQFF; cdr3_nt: TGTGCCAGCGGTCTGGCCCAGGGTGGGCAGTTCTTC
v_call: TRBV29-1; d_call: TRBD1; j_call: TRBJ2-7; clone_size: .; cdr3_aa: CSSRTGRNDEQYF; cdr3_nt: TGCAGCTCGCGGACAGGCCGCAATGACGAGCAGTACTTC
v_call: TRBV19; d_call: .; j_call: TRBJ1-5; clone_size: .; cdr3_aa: CASSMEKGYRQPQHF; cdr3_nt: TGTGCCAGTAGTATGGAAAAAGGGTATCGTCAGCCCCAGCATTTT
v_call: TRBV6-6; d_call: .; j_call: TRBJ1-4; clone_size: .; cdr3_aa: CASSFNRVGNEKLFF; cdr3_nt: TGTGCCAGCAGTTTTAACAGGGTGGGGAATGAAAAACTGTTTTTT
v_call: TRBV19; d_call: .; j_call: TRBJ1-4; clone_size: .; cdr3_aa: CASSIPSHNEKLFF; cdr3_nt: TGTGCCAGTAGTATCCCCAGTCATAATGAAAAACTGTTTTTT
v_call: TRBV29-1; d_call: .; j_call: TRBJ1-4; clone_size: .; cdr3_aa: CSARGVEKLFF; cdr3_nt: TGCAGCGCCAGGGGTGTTGAAAAACTGTTTTTT
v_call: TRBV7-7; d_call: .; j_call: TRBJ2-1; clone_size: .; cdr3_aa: CASSPASYNEQFF; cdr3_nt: TGTGCTAGCAGCCCCGCATCCTACAATGAGCAGTTCTTC
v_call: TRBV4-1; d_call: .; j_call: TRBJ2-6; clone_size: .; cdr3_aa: CASSQVSYPGANVLTF; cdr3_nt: TGCGCCAGCAGCCAAGTGAGTTATCCTGGGGCCAACGTCCTGACTTTC
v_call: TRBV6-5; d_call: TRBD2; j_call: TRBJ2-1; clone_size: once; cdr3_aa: CASRLRGLAENEQFF; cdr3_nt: TGTGCCAGCCGACTACGTGGACTAGCGGAAAATGAGCAGTTCTTC
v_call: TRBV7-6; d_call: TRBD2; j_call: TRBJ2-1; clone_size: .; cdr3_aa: CASSLVYGGRASYNEQFF; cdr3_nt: TGTGCCAGCAGCTTAGTGTACGGCGGGAGGGCCTCCTACAATGAGCAGTTCTTC
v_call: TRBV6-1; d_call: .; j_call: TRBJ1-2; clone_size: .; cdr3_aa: CASSTMGQGGYTF; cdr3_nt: TGTGCCAGCAGTACCATGGGGCAGGGAGGCTACACCTTC
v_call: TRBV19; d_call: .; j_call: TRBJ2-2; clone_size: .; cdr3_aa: CASTRHGGDTGELFF; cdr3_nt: TGTGCCAGTACCCGCCATGGGGGAGATACCGGGGAGCTGTTTTTT
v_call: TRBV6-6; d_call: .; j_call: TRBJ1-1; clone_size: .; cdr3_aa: CAVRGDTEAFF; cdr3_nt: TGTGCCGTACGGGGTGACACTGAAGCTTTCTTT
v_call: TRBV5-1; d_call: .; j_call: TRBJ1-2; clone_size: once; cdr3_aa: CASSSTDLYGYTF; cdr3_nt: TGCGCCAGCAGCTCGACAGACCTCTATGGCTACACCTTC
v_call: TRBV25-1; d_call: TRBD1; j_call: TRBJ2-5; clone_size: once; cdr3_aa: CASSEWTGGEETQYF; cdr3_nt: TGTGCCAGCAGTGAATGGACAGGGGGCGAAGAGACCCAGTACTTC
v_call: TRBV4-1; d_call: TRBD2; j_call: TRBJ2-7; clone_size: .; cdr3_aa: CASSPSGTSGALPYEQYF; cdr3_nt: TGCGCCAGCAGCCCATCCGGGACTAGCGGAGCTCTACCCTACGAGCAGTACTTC
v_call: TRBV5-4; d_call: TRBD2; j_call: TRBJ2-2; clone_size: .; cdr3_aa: CASGLAGGGELFF; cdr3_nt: TGTGCCAGCGGACTAGCGGGAGGCGGGGAGCTGTTTTTT
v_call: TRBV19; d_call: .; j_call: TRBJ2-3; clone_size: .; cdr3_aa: CASSIDGQSGSDTQYF; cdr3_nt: TGTGCCAGTAGTATAGACGGACAGTCGGGGTCAGATACGCAGTATTTT
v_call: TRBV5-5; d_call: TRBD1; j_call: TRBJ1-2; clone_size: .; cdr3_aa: CASRGQGPWNGYTF; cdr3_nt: TGTGCCAGCAGAGGACAGGGCCCCTGGAATGGCTACACCTTC
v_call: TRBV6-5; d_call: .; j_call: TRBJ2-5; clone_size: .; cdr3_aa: CASSEEETQYF; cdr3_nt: TGTGCCAGCAGCGAGGAGGAGACCCAGTACTTC
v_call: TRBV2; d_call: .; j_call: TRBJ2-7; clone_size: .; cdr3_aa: CASSPGKDPPYEQYF; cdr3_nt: TGTGCCAGCAGCCCCGGGAAGGACCCCCCCTACGAGCAGTACTTC
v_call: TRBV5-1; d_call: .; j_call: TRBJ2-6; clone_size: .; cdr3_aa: CASSSTLAGIISGANVLTF; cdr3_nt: TGCGCCAGCAGCTCCACGTTGGCGGGGATCATCTCTGGGGCCAACGTCCTGACTTTC
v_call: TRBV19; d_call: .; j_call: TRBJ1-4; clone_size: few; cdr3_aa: CASSAGINEKLFF; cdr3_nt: TGTGCCAGTAGTGCGGGAATCAATGAAAAACTGTTTTTT
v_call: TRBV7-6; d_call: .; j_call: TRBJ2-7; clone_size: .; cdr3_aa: CASKWLDSAWEQYF; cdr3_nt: TGTGCCAGCAAATGGTTGGACAGCGCATGGGAGCAGTACTTC
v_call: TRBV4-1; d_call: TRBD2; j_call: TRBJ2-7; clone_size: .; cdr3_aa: CASSQVGGRAYEQYF; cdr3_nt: TGCGCCAGCAGCCAAGTGGGCGGGAGGGCCTACGAGCAGTACTTC
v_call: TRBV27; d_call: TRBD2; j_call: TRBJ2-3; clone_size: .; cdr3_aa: CASSRTSGSTDTQYF; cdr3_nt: TGTGCCAGCAGTCGGACTAGCGGTAGCACAGATACGCAGTATTTT
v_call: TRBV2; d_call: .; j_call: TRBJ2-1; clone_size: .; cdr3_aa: CASRPSEPYNEQFF; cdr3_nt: TGTGCCAGCAGACCTAGCGAGCCCTACAATGAGCAGTTCTTC
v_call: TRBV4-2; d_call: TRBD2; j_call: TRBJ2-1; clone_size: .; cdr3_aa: CASSQESSGNNEQFF; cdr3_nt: TGTGCCAGCAGCCAAGAGTCTAGCGGGAACAATGAGCAGTTCTTC
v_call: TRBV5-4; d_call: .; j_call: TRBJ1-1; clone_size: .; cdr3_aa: CASSRGGGRFGNTEAFF; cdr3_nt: TGTGCCAGCAGCCGGGGCGGGGGGCGCTTTGGGAACACTGAAGCTTTCTTT
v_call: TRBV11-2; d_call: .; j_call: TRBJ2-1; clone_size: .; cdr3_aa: CASSLGGVTNEQFF; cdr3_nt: TGTGCCAGCAGCTTAGGAGGGGTAACGAATGAGCAGTTCTTC
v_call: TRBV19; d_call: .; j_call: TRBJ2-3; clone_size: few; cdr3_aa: CASTTGGRTDTQYF; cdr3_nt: TGTGCCAGTACTACAGGAGGGCGTACAGATACGCAGTATTTT
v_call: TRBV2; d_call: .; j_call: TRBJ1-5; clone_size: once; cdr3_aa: CASRRGGSGSNQPQHF; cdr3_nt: TGTGCCAGCAGGAGAGGGGGTTCGGGTAGCAATCAGCCCCAGCATTTT
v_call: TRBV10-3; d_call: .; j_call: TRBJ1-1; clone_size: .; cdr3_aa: CAIKGETNTEAFF; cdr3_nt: TGTGCCATCAAAGGAGAGACGAACACTGAAGCTTTCTTT
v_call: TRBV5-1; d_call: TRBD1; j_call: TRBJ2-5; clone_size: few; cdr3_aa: CASRFGQGAGETQYF; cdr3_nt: TGCGCCAGCAGATTCGGCCAGGGGGCGGGGGAGACCCAGTACTTC
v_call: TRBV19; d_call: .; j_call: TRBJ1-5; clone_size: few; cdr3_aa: CASSIWDQPQHF; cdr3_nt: TGTGCCAGTAGTATTTGGGATCAGCCCCAGCATTTT
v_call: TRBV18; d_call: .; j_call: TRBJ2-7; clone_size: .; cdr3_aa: CASSPPSSYEQYF; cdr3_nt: TGTGCCAGCTCACCTCCGAGCTCCTACGAGCAGTACTTC
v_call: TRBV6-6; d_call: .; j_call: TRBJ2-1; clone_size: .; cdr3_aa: CASSNYYEQFF; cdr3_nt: TGTGCCAGCAGTAATTACTATGAGCAGTTCTTC
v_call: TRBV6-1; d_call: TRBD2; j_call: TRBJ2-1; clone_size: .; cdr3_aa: CASSESLAGFYNEQFF; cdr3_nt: TGTGCCAGCAGTGAATCTCTAGCGGGCTTCTACAATGAGCAGTTCTTC